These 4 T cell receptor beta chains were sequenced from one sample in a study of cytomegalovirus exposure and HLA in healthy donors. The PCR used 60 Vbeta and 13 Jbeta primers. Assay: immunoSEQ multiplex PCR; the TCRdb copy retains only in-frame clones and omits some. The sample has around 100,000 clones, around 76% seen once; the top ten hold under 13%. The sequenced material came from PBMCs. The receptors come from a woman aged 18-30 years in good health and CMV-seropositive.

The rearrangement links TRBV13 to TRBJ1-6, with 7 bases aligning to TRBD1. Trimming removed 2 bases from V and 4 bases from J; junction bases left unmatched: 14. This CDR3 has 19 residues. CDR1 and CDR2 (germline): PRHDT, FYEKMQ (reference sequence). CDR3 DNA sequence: TGTGCCAGCAGCTTATCCCTCAGGGGGGCGACCGTTTATAATTCACCCCTCCACTTT. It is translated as CASSLSLRGATVYNSPLHF.

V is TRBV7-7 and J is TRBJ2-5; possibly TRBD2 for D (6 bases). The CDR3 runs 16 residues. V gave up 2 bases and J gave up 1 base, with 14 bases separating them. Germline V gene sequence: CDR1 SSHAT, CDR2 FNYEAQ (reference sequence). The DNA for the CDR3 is TGTGCCAGCAGCTTATTGGGCGGGGACCTCCAAGAGACCCAGTACTTC. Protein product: CASSLLGGDLQETQYF.

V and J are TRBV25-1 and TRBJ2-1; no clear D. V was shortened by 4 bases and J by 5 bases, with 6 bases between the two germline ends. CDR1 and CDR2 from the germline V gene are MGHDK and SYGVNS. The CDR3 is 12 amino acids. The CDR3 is CASSVINNEQFF. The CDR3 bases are TGTGCCAGCAGTGTAATAAACAATGAGCAGTTCTTC.

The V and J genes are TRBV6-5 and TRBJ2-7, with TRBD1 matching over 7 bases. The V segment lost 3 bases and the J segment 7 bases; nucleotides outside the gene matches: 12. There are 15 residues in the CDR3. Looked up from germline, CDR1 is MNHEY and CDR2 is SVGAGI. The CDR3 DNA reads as TGTGCCAGCAGTTATGGAGAAGGGGGCTTGTTAGAGCAGTACTTC. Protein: CASSYGEGGLLEQYF.